The 15 T cell receptor beta chains given below trace back to one sample, sequenced in a study of blood T cell repertoires in COVID-19. Method: immunoSEQ multiplex PCR; TCRdb's copy keeps in-frame clones and lacks some. This sample has over 350,000 clones; around nine tenths occur once, and the top ten carry under 2.5%. What was sequenced was PBMCs or T cells enriched from blood (not recorded which). These receptor sequences come from a woman aged 18-29 years with acute COVID-19.

V is TRBV7-2 and J is TRBJ2-3; 11 nucleotides line up with TRBD2. The V gene end was trimmed by 6 bases and the J gene end by 3 bases; junction bases not matched to a gene: 2. This CDR3 comprises 14 residues. Germline CDR1 reads SGHTA; CDR2 reads FQGNSA. The CDR3 nucleotides are TGTGCCAGCAGTAGCGGGAGGGGAACAGATACGCAGTATTTT. Residues: CASSSGRGTDTQYF.

This clone was recorded only once. The rearrangement joins TRBV28 to TRBJ1-1, with a tentative D call TRBD1 (5 bases). Germline-derived CDR1 and CDR2 are MDHEN and SYDVKM. V was shortened by 11 bases and J by 5 bases, with 18 bases between the two germline ends. The CDR3 is made up of 13 amino acids. This CDR3 reads CAGYRKGGTEAFF. CDR3 nucleotides: TGTGCCGGATACAGGAAGGGTGGTACTGAAGCTTTCTTT.

The V gene is TRBV18, the J gene TRBJ2-7; D is perhaps TRBD1 (5 bases). Germline CDR1 reads KGHSH; CDR2 reads LQKENI. The germline V and J ends were trimmed by 0 bases and 1 base, with 10 bases remaining between them. This CDR3 is 15 amino acids long. The CDR3: CASSPPAGKSYEQYF. DNA of the CDR3: TGTGCCAGCTCACCACCCGCAGGGAAGTCCTACGAGCAGTACTTC.

The chain combines TRBV5-5 with TRBJ2-2; TRBD1 is a possible D gene (6 bases). The CDR3 is 14 amino acids. Germline V gene data show CDR1 as SGHKS and CDR2 as YYEKEE (reference sequence). V was clipped by 5 bases and J by 5 bases, with 13 bases between them. This CDR3 reads CASSQDRPTGELFF. The CDR3 DNA sequence: TGTGCCAGCAGTCAAGACAGGCCGACCGGGGAGCTGTTTTTT. Full variable domain (rest looked up from reference TRBV5-5 and TRBJ2-2): DAGVTQSPTHLIKTRGQQVTLRCSPISGHKSVSWYQQVLGQGPQFIFQYYEKEERGRGNFPDRFSARQFPNYSSELNVNALLLGDSALYLCASSQDRPTGELFFGEGSRLTVL.

The chain couples TRBV3-1 (or the pseudogene TRBV3-2) to TRBJ1-3; no reliable D call. The V end lost 4 bases, the J end lost 4 bases, and 14 bases lay between the germline ends. This CDR3 comprises 15 residues. Looked up from germline, CDR1 is LGHDT and CDR2 is YNNKEL (reference sequence). DNA of the CDR3: TGTGCCAGCAGCCTCATCCCCGGGAGAGGAAACACCATATATTTT. Residues: CASSLIPGRGNTIYF.

The rearrangement links TRBV19 to TRBJ2-7; 7 bases map to TRBD1. The CDR3 consists of 14 residues. V lost 5 bases and J lost 0; bases outside the gene matches: 4. CDR1 LNHDA and CDR2 SQIVND come from the germline V gene (reference sequence). CDR3 in DNA: TGTGCCAGTAGTGTCGGGACAGCCTCCTACGAGCAGTACTTC. This encodes CASSVGTASYEQYF.

The gene calls are TRBV5-6 and TRBJ1-4, with D possibly being TRBD1 (6 bases). Germline V lookup: CDR1 SGHDT, CDR2 YYEEEE. The CDR3 loop spans 15 amino acids. V lost 3 bases to trimming and J lost 4 bases, with 13 bases between them. CDR3 sequence (DNA): TGTGCCAGCAGCTCCGCAGGGGACGATAATGAAAAACTGTTTTTT. Protein product: CASSSAGDDNEKLFF.

The chain links TRBV4-1 to TRBJ2-5; 10 bases are a match to TRBD2. The V and J ends lost 4 bases and 2 bases, in that order; junction bases with no gene match: 4. CDR1 and CDR2 (germline): MGHRA, YSYEKL. The length of the CDR3 is 15 residues. DNA of the CDR3: TGCGCCAGCAGCCGAGCGGGGGGGATACAAGAGACCCAGTACTTC. This codes for CASSRAGGIQETQYF.

The chain has TRBV7-3 and TRBJ2-3; 8 bases agree with TRBD2. From germline, CDR1 is SGHTA and CDR2 FQGTGA. Trimming cost V 1 base and J 6 bases; bases outside gene matches: 15. The CDR3 is 18 amino acids. The CDR3 nucleotides read TGTGCCAGCAGCTTAAAGGAAAGCGGGGGATCTGTGATGGATACGCAGTATTTT. This sequence encodes CASSLKESGGSVMDTQYF.

The chain links TRBV28 to TRBJ1-1; D perhaps matches TRBD1 (6 bases). Germline CDR1 and CDR2: MDHEN and SYDVKM. The CDR3 is made up of 15 amino acids. Trimming stripped 5 bases from V and 4 bases from J, with 17 bases between. CDR3 in amino acids: CASSLRRGRGTEAFF. CDR3 DNA sequence: TGTGCCAGCAGTCTTAGAAGGGGCAGGGGCACTGAAGCTTTCTTT.

The chain carries TRBV3-1 (or the pseudogene TRBV3-2) and TRBJ2-7; the D is unclear. The CDR3 sequence is 14 residues long. In germline, CDR1 is LGHDT, CDR2 YNNKEL (reference sequence). V gave up 1 base and J gave up 3 bases, with 10 bases separating them. CDR3: CASSQAYQDYEQYF. In DNA form, the CDR3 reads TGTGCCAGCAGCCAAGCGTATCAGGACTACGAGCAGTACTTC.

The gene calls are TRBV2 and TRBJ1-1; D not resolved. CDR3 length: 12 amino acids. Trimming took off 6 bases at V and 4 bases at J, with 9 bases between the two ends. Germline CDR1 SNHLY, CDR2 FYNNEI. DNA for the CDR3: TGTGCCAGCAGCCTGCAGGTCACTGAAGCTTTCTTT. Residues: CASSLQVTEAFF.

This clone was detected a few times. The chain recombines TRBV30 with TRBJ1-2; TRBD1 agrees at 11 bases. CDR1 GTSNPN and CDR2 SVGIG come from the germline V gene (reference sequence). The V and J ends lost 7 bases and 4 bases, in that order; junction bases with no gene match: 11. The CDR3 loop spans 15 amino acids. The CDR3 protein is CASHLRTGGGYGYTF. CDR3 sequence (DNA): TGTGCCTCGCACCTAAGGACAGGGGGCGGCTATGGCTACACCTTC.

This chain uses TRBV7-9 with TRBJ2-2; 7 bases match TRBD1. CDR3 size: 14 residues. V dropped 3 bases and J dropped 4; count of bases not matched to a gene: 2. Germline CDR1 SEHNR, CDR2 FQNEAQ (reference sequence). The CDR3 spells CASSLGQPTGELFF. CDR3 DNA sequence: TGTGCCAGCAGCTTGGGACAGCCCACCGGGGAGCTGTTTTTT.

This chain links TRBV3-1 (or the pseudogene TRBV3-2) with TRBJ1-6; D gene ambiguous. Per germline, CDR1 LGHDT and CDR2 YNNKEL (reference sequence). This CDR3 region has 15 residues. Trimming pared 7 bases from V and 9 bases from J, leaving 19 bases between. CDR3 in amino acids: CASTHGGSRTSPLHF. CDR3 nucleotides: TGTGCCAGCACCCACGGAGGGTCTCGGACTTCACCCCTCCACTTT.